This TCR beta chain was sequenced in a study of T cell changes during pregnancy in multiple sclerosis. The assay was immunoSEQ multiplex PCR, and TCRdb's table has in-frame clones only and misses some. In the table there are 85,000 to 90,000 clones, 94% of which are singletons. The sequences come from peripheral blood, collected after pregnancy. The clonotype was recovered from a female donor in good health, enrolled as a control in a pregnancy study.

The CDR3 DNA follows: TGTGCCAGCAGTCCTCCCGGGGAGCAGTACTTC. This codes for CASSPPGEQYF. The V call is TRBV5-8, the J call TRBJ2-7, with D hard to call. This CDR3 is built from 11 residues. Germline CDR1 is SGHTS and CDR2 is YDEGEE. Trimming stripped 5 bases from V and 7 bases from J, with 10 bases between.